This TCR beta chain was identified in a study of identical twins (dated by TCRdb to the mid-2010s). About the study as a whole: The study deep-sequenced TCR alpha and beta repertoires from monozygotic twins, unrelated adults of various ages and cord blood to test whether fetal clonotypes persist. Replicate twin experiments were performed at different times using different library preparation protocols to rule out contamination. Overall study results and their limits: Excess twin sharing in beta out-of-frame sequences was weaker because fewer shared sequences lowered the signal-to-noise ratio. Fewer insertions were carried by abundant cord blood beta clonotypes, a similar but weaker trend appeared in young adult naive repertoires, and no such trend appeared in memory repertoires. Out-of-frame TCR alpha sharing in monozygotic twins was systematically underestimated by recombination models, whereas sharing between unrelated individuals was in agreement with the recombination models. Because the same donors could not be followed over many years, the conclusions depended on cross-sectional statistical analysis. Out-of-frame TCR alpha sequences shared between twins showed an excess of low generation-probability sequences compared with coincidental sharing between unrelated individuals. Invariant T cells such as MAIT and iNKT could partly confound zero-insertion analyses, although diverse VJ usage argued against such confounding for most clonotypes.

The count of this clonotype is one. Its binding antigen is unknown. No quality values exist for individual bases; no much larger clone is one base distant. One read provides weak support. Trimmed from V: 5 bases; trimmed from J: 6 bases; junction bases lacking a gene match: 12. Looking up the germline V gene (reference sequence) yields CDR1 LGHDT and CDR2 YNNKEL. CDR3 length: 16 amino acids, cysteine to phenylalanine. Of the read, only the CDR3 DNA is kept; its 48 bases are in frame from base 1. Every donor was a healthy Caucasian. Three pairs of female monozygotic twins, all aged roughly 18 to 29 years, were included in the twin cohort. Peripheral blood mononuclear cells were the source from which RNA for the TCR libraries was isolated. The protocol used for the library was 5' RACE. Data came from an Illumina HiSeq 2000. A universal primer binding site was introduced by template switching, and a unique molecular identifier was present in the final cDNA, enabling accurate counting of TCR cDNA molecules. Specific primers in the conserved constant-segment region were used to synthesize first-strand cDNA for the TCR alpha and beta chains. To control for contamination, each cDNA library was double barcoded with a SMART-Mk sample barcode plus Illumina barcodes. Two successive PCR steps introduced TruSeq adapter sequences along with Illumina sample barcodes. TCR alpha and beta cDNA libraries were sequenced on the Illumina HiSeq platform with custom primers. From the authors' description of their analysis: Raw reads were processed with MiGEC to extract unique molecular identifiers, and MiXCR was used to determine CDR3 positions. Recombination models were inferred per individual with the repgenHMM and IGoR tools using an EM algorithm. Shared clonotype analysis was performed with the tcR package in R, normalizing sharing by the product of cloneset sizes. Out-of-frame nonproductive sequences were analyzed to study raw recombination free of thymic and clonal selection effects. TCRdb reworked the public reads: Q25 trimming with fastp, MiXCR clone assembly, productive beta chains retained. Identical CDR3 proteins give one entry, which carries the most common genes and DNA. The V and J calls and clone size come from TCRdb's table, not from the authors' own analysis. Counted in this sample were 600,000 to 850,000 distinct CDR3 sequences; about 20% of them appeared once. 10% to 15% of the sample is held by the ten biggest clonotypes.

These sequences were also reported in another study, on T cells expressing NK-cell markers. As described in the second report: In sorted CD3+CD56+NKG2C+, CD3+CD56+NKG2C- and CD3+CD56-NKG2C+ T-cell subsets from about eight donors, TCR beta-chain repertoires were profiled. Of the eight sequenced donors, seven were found to be HCMV-seropositive and one was found to be HCMV-seronegative. In several experiments an anti-gammadeltaTCR antibody was added to restrict sorting to alphabetaTCR-expressing T cells. In more than five donors, the dominant CD3+CD56+NKG2C+ clonotypes ranked among the top 10 CD8+ clonotypes, making up 1.0-7.0% of CD8+ T cells. Those dominant clonotypes were again the most abundant among CD3+CD56-NKG2C+ cells in a handful of donors, at roughly 25-65%. It remained unclear whether the expanded NKG2C-expressing T cell clones were specific for HCMV antigens. All eight donors whose samples were sequenced were randomly selected healthy volunteers, three of them men and five women. HCMV-specific IgG was detected in serum with a commercial ELISA kit to determine HCMV serostatus. For six donors, bulk peripheral blood T-cell repertoires were additionally sequenced from unsorted PBMC. MIGEC was used to demultiplex reads and group the reads by UMI, and MiTCR was used to assemble and quantify clonotypes. Only TCR cDNA sequences supported by at least two reads were kept to exclude erroneous sequences. The tcR package was used for downstream repertoire analysis, and clonotypes were matched across fractions by CDR3 nucleotide sequence plus V segment. VDJmatch was used to annotate antigen specificity against VDJdb, with one amino acid substitution in CDR3 permitted.

The receptor was derived from a young woman in good health. Material: PBMCs. The rearranged segments are TRBV3-1 and TRBJ2-1; TRBD2 fits 8 bases in the junction. In nucleotides, the sequence is TGTGCCAGCAGCTGGTCGGCGGGAGGTGGTTTCAATGAGCAGTTCTTC. Translated, it reads CASSWSAGGGFNEQFF.